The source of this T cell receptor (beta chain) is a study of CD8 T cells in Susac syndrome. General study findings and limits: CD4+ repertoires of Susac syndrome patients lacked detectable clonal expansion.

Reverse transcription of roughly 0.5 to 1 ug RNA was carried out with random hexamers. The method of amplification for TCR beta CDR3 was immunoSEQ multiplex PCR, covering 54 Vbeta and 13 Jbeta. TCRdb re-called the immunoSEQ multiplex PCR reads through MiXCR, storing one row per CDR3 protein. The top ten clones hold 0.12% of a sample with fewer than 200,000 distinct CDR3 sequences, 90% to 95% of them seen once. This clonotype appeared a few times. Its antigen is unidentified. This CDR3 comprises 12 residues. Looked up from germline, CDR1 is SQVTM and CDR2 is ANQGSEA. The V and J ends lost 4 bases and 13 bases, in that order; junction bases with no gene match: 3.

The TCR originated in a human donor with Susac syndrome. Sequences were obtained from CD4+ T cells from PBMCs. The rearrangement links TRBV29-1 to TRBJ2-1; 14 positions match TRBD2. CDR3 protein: CSVGGTSGRQFF. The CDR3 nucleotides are TGCAGCGTTGGCGGGACTAGCGGGAGACAGTTCTTC.